This TCR beta chain was recorded in a study of T cell repertoires in cytomegalovirus infection. Across the study: Indicated by public TCR beta signatures were CMV infection and matching HLA type.

MiXCR, run by TCRdb on the reads, gives a single entry per CDR3 protein. There are fewer than 200,000 distinct CDR3 sequences in the sample; about 21% occur only once, and less than 3.5% lies in the top ten. Study observations and caveats: Adding up the frequency of public TCR beta families identified people who carried CMV plus the relevant HLA. CMV-specific TCR beta clonotypes restricted by HLA-C were the ones dominating the ex vivo response.

The CDR3 has 17 amino acids. The V gene's germline CDR1 is SGDLS and CDR2 YYNGEE. V dropped 0 bases and J dropped 4; count of bases not matched to a gene: 5. About this clonotype itself: Its antigen is still unknown.

The clonotype originates from a human donor in good health (CMV status not recorded). Some clones in this sample may be carry-over from other donors' samples. The rearrangement joins TRBV9 to TRBJ2-2; 11 positions match TRBD2. The sample taken for sequencing was PBMCs. Here the CDR3 reads CASSVASGTSGTGELFF. CDR3 in DNA: TGTGCCAGCAGCGTAGCTTCGGGGACTAGCGGCACCGGGGAGCTGTTTTTT.